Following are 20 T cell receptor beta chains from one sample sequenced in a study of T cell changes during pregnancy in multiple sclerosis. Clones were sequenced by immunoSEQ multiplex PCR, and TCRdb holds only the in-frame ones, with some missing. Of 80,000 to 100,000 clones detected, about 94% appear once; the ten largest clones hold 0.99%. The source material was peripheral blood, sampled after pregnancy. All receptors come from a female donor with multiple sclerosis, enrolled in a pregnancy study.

CDR3 sequence reads: CASIPGQANTGELFF. The DNA for the CDR3 is TGTGCCAGCATACCGGGACAAGCGAACACCGGGGAGCTGTTTTTT. This chain uses TRBV7-2 with TRBJ2-2, with D tentatively TRBD1 (6 bases). Germline loops: CDR1 SGHTA, CDR2 FQGNSA. This CDR3 region has 15 residues. Deletions cut 7 bases from V and 0 bases from J, with 12 bases between.

This CDR3 is CASSYSRTNTEAFF. In nucleotides, the CDR3 is TGTGCCAGCAGTTACTCGAGAACGAACACTGAAGCTTTCTTT. The J gene is TRBJ1-1, the V gene TRBV6-6; no clear D. Germline CDR1 is MNHNY and CDR2 is SVGAGI (reference sequence). Trimming stripped 0 bases from V and 1 base from J, with 6 bases between. This CDR3 spans 14 amino acids.

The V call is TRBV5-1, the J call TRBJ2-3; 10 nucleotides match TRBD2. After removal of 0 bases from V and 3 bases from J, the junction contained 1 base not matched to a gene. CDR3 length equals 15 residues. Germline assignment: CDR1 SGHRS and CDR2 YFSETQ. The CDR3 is CASSLASGSTDTQYF. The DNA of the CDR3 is TGCGCCAGCAGCTTGGCTAGCGGGAGTACAGATACGCAGTATTTT.

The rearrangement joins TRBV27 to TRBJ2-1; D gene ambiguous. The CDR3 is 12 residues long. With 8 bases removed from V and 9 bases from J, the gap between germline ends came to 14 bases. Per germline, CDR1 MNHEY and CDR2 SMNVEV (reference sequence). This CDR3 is CASQFLSGEQFF. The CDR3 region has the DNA TGTGCCAGCCAGTTTTTGTCTGGTGAGCAGTTCTTC.

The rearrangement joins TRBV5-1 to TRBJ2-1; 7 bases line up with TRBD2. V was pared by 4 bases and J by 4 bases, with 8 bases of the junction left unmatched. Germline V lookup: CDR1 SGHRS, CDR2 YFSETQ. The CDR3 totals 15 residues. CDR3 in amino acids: CASSTAGTKYNEQFF. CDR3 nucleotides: TGCGCCAGCAGCACGGCCGGGACTAAATACAATGAGCAGTTCTTC.

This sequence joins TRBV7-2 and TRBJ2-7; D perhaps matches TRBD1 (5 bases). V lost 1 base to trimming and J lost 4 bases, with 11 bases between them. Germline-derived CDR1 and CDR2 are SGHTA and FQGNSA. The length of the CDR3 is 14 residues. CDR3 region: CASSLEGLWYEQYF. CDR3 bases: TGTGCCAGCAGCTTAGAGGGGCTCTGGTACGAGCAGTACTTC.

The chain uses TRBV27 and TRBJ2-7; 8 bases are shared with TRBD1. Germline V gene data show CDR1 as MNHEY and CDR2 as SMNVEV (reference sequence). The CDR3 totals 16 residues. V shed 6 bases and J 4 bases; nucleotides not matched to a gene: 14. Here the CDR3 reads CASSQSLGQGRYEQYF. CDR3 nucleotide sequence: TGTGCCAGCAGCCAATCCCTCGGACAGGGAAGGTACGAGCAGTACTTC.

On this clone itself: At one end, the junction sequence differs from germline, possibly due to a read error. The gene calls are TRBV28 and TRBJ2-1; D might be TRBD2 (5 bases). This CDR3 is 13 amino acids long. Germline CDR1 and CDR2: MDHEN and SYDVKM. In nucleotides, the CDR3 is TGTGCCAGCAGTACACGCTTACTAGTCAAGGAGATCTTC. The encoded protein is CASSTRLLVKEIF.

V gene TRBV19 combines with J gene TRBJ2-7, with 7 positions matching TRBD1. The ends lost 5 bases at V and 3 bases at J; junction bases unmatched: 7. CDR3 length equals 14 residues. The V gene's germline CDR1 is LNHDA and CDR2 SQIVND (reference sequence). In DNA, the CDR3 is TGTGCCAGTAGTCCCCGACAGGGCCTCTACGAGCAGTACTTC. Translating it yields CASSPRQGLYEQYF.

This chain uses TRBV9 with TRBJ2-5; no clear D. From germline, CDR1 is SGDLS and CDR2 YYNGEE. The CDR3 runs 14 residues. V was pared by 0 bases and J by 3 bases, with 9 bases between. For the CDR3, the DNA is TGTGCCAGCAGCGTAGATAGAGTGGAAGAGACCCAGTACTTC. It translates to CASSVDRVEETQYF. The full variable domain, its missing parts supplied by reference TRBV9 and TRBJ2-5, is DSGVTQTPKHLITATGQRVTLRCSPRSGDLSVYWYQQSLDQGLQFLIQYYNGEERAKGNILERFSAQQFPDLHSELNLSSLELGDSALYFCASSVDRVEETQYFGPGTRLLVL.

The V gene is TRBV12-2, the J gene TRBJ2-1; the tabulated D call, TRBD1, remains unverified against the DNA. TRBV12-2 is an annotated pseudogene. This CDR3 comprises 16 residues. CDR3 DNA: TGTGCAAGTCGCTTAACCGACAGTCTGCTGTGGAATGAGCAGTTCTTC. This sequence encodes CASRLTDSLLWNEQFF.

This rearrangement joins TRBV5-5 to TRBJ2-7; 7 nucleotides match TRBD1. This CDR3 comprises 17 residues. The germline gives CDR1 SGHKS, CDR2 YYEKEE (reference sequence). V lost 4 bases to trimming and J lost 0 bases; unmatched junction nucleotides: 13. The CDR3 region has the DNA TGTGCCAGCAGCCTAGGGGGCTCGGACGCCATCTCCTACGAGCAGTACTTC. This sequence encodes CASSLGGSDAISYEQYF.

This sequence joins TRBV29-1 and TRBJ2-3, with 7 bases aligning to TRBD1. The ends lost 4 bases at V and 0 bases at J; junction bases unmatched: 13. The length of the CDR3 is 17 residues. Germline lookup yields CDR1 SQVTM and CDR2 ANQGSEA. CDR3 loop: CSVGGLGTETSTDTQYF. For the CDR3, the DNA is TGCAGCGTTGGAGGGTTGGGGACAGAGACTAGCACAGATACGCAGTATTTT.

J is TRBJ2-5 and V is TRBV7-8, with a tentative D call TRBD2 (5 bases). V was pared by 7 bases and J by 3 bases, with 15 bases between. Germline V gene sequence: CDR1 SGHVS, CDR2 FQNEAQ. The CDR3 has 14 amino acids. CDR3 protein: CASTSPPREETQYF. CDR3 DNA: TGTGCCAGCACCTCCCCACCGAGGGAAGAGACCCAGTACTTC.

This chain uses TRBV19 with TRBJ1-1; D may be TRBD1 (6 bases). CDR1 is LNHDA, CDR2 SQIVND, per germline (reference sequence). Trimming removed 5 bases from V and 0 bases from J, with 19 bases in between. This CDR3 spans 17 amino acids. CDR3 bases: TGTGCCAGTAGTTTCTACTTCAACAGGGCGATGAACACTGAAGCTTTCTTT. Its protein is CASSFYFNRAMNTEAFF. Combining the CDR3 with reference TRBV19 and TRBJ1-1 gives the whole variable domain DGGITQSPKYLFRKEGQNVTLSCEQNLNHDAMYWYRQDPGQGLRLIYYSQIVNDFQKGDIAEGYSVSREKKESFPLTVTSAQKNPTAFYLCASSFYFNRAMNTEAFFGQGTRLTVV.

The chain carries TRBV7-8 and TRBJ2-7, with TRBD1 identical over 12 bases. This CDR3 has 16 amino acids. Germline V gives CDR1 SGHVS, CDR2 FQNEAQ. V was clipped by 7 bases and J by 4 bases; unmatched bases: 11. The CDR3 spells CASTSYKGQGAYEQYF. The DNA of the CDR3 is TGTGCCAGCACCTCCTACAAGGGACAGGGGGCGTACGAGCAGTACTTC.

The CDR3 spells CASSPSSGKLFF. CDR3 DNA: TGTGCCAGCAGTCCATCATCGGGTAAACTGTTTTTT. This chain uses TRBV27 with TRBJ1-4; D gene ambiguous. The CDR3 sequence is 12 residues long. Germline CDR1 reads MNHEY; CDR2 reads SMNVEV (reference sequence). Between the trimmed V and J ends, which lost 5 bases and 11 bases, there was a span of 12 bases.

CDR3 sequence (DNA): TGTGCCTGGAACGGGCCGGCTAGCGACGAACAGTTCTTC. It translates to CAWNGPASDEQFF. This chain joins TRBV30 and TRBJ2-1, with a weak D call TRBD2 (6 bases). Germline V gene data show CDR1 as GTSNPN and CDR2 as SVGIG (reference sequence). V was clipped by 4 bases and J by 13 bases, with 20 bases between them. This CDR3 region has 13 residues.

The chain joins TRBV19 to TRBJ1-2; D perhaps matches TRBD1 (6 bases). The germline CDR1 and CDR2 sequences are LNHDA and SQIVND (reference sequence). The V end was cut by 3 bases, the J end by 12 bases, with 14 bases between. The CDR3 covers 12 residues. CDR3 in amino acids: CASSIQGRGHTF. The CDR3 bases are TGTGCCAGTAGTATCCAGGGGCGAGGCCACACCTTC.

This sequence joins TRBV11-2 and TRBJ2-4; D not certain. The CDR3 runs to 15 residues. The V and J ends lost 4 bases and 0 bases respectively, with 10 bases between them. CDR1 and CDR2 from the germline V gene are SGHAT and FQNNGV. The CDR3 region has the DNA TGTGCCAGCAGCTCAGGTGTTATAGCCAAAAACATTCAGTACTTC. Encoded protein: CASSSGVIAKNIQYF. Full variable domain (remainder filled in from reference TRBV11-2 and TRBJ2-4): EAGVAQSPRYKIIEKRQSVAFWCNPISGHATLYWYQQILGQGPKLLIQFQNNGVVDDSQLPKDRFSAERLKGVDSTLKIQPAKLEDSAVYLCASSSGVIAKNIQYFGAGTRLSVL.